The 14 T cell receptor beta chains below come from one sample, sequenced in a study of identifying expanded T cells in peripheral blood. TCRdb's table, derived via immunoSEQ multiplex PCR, lists solely in-frame clones and lacks some. The sample lists about 78,000 clones; approximately 84% were seen once. What was sequenced was blood. These receptors were collected from a person between 18 and 75 years old in good health.

This chain connects TRBV5-4 to TRBJ2-5; D possibly corresponds to TRBD1 (5 bases). CDR1 is SGHNT, CDR2 YYREEE, per germline (reference sequence). The CDR3 extends over 14 amino acids. Trimming took 0 bases from V and 5 from J, leaving 11 bases between them. This chain's CDR3 is CASSLDWGAETQYF. The CDR3 DNA reads as TGTGCCAGCAGCTTGGACTGGGGCGCGGAGACCCAGTACTTC. Together with reference TRBV5-4 and TRBJ2-5, the CDR3 gives the full variable domain: ETGVTQSPTHLIKTRGQQVTLRCSSQSGHNTVSWYQQALGQGPQFIFQYYREEENGRGNFPPRFSGLQFPNYSSELNVNALELDDSALYLCASSLDWGAETQYFGPGTRLLVL.

The J gene is TRBJ2-2, the V gene TRBV28, with a weak D call TRBD1 (5 bases). V shed 3 bases and J shed 5 bases, with 7 bases lying between them. Per the germline V gene, CDR1 is MDHEN and CDR2 is SYDVKM. This CDR3 is 13 amino acids long. The CDR3 sequence: CASSLSGTGELFF. Here the CDR3 DNA reads TGTGCCAGCAGTTTGTCAGGGACCGGGGAGCTGTTTTTT.

This chain connects TRBV9 to TRBJ2-2; 12 bases map to TRBD2. J gave up 5 bases and V 0 bases, and 2 bases lay outside the gene matches. The CDR3 covers 16 residues. Germline-derived CDR1 and CDR2 are SGDLS and YYNGEE. The CDR3 loop reads CASSVGTSGDTGELFF. As DNA, the CDR3 is TGTGCCAGCAGCGTAGGGACTAGCGGGGATACCGGGGAGCTGTTTTTT. The whole variable domain, remainder taken from reference TRBV9 and TRBJ2-2, is DSGVTQTPKHLITATGQRVTLRCSPRSGDLSVYWYQQSLDQGLQFLIQYYNGEERAKGNILERFSAQQFPDLHSELNLSSLELGDSALYFCASSVGTSGDTGELFFGEGSRLTVL.

The CDR3 nucleotides are TGCGCCAGCAGCTTGGCCCAGGGGGCAGGATCTGGAAACACCATATATTTT. It codes for CASSLAQGAGSGNTIYF. The rearrangement uses TRBV5-1 and TRBJ1-3; TRBD1 aligns across 8 bases. V shed 0 bases, J shed 1 base, and the junction held 6 bases outside the gene matches. The CDR3 extends over 17 amino acids. The germline gives CDR1 SGHRS, CDR2 YFSETQ.

V and J are TRBV5-1 and TRBJ2-2, with D tentatively TRBD1 (5 bases). Germline V gene data show CDR1 as SGHRS and CDR2 as YFSETQ. CDR3 length: 16 amino acids. The V end lost 0 bases, the J end lost 4 bases, and 13 bases lay between the germline ends. The CDR3 DNA reads as TGCGCCAGCAGCTTGGGAGTCCAGGGCATCACCGGGGAGCTGTTTTTT. Protein: CASSLGVQGITGELFF.

In this sample, this clone turned up once. The chain is built from TRBV27 and TRBJ2-7; D remains ambiguous. Per germline, CDR1 MNHEY and CDR2 SMNVEV (reference sequence). V was pared by 6 bases and J by 4 bases, with 7 bases between. This CDR3 has 11 residues. The DNA for the CDR3 is TGTGCCAGCAGGCTCATGTACGAGCAGTACTTC. Protein: CASRLMYEQYF.

The chain links TRBV7-2 to TRBJ2-7, with a possible D match to TRBD2 (5 bases). The CDR3 contains 15 residues. Germline CDR1 is SGHTA and CDR2 is FQGNSA. V lost 5 bases and J lost 2, with 16 bases in between. Written as DNA, the CDR3 is TGTGCCAGCAGCGCCCCTCGGAATAGCGCCTACGAGCAGTACTTC. Protein product: CASSAPRNSAYEQYF.

The chain recombines TRBV28 with TRBJ2-7, with 14 bases lining up with TRBD2. Germline CDR1 MDHEN, CDR2 SYDVKM. J was trimmed by 3 bases and V by 4 bases; bases with no gene match: 8. The length of the CDR3 is 17 residues. The CDR3 reads CASSSTSGRGTYYEQYF. The DNA for the CDR3 is TGTGCCAGCAGTTCGACTAGCGGGAGGGGTACCTACTACGAGCAGTACTTC.

The chain has TRBV6-4 and TRBJ1-4, with D hard to call. Germline loops: CDR1 MRHNA, CDR2 SNTAGT. The CDR3 totals 12 residues. V was cut by 7 bases and J by 8 bases, with 11 bases left in between. The DNA for the CDR3 is TGTGCCAGCAATCAATTATGCGAAAAACTGTTTTTT. Amino acid sequence: CASNQLCEKLFF.

This chain links TRBV7-9 with TRBJ2-5, with no clear D. Germline values: CDR1 SEHNR, CDR2 FQNEAQ (reference sequence). V dropped 1 base and J dropped 2 bases, with 14 bases sitting between them. The CDR3 length is 16 residues. CDR3 coding DNA: TGTGCCAGCAGCTTAGGAAGGGTAGCCTTACAAGAGACCCAGTACTTC. Translation gives CASSLGRVALQETQYF.

The chain is built from TRBV14 and TRBJ2-1; 10 bases align to TRBD2. Unmatched junction bases numbered 2, after V lost 3 bases and J lost 3 bases. Germline V gene data show CDR1 as SGHDN and CDR2 as FVKESK. CDR3 size: 15 residues. The CDR3 protein is CASSQGLASYNEQFF. For the CDR3, the DNA is TGTGCCAGCAGCCAGGGACTAGCGAGCTACAATGAGCAGTTCTTC.

The chain links TRBV7-8 to TRBJ1-3; D remains unclear. The V end was cut by 4 bases, the J end by 2 bases, with 6 bases between. Germline V gives CDR1 SGHVS, CDR2 FQNEAQ. The CDR3 totals 13 residues. The CDR3 region has the DNA TGTGCCAGCAGCTCCCACGCTGGAAACACCATATATTTT. Protein: CASSSHAGNTIYF.

The chain carries TRBV4-2 and TRBJ2-1, with D possibly TRBD2 on 7 matching bases. This CDR3 has 17 amino acids. Germline assignment: CDR1 LGHNA and CDR2 YNFKEQ. V dropped 0 bases and J dropped 1 base, with 13 bases sitting between them. CDR3 loop: CASSQDARGTSYNEQFF. Written as DNA, the CDR3 is TGTGCCAGCAGCCAAGATGCGCGGGGGACATCCTACAATGAGCAGTTCTTC.

The chain joins TRBV28 to TRBJ1-5, with TRBD1 as a possible D gene (6 bases). From germline, CDR1 is MDHEN and CDR2 SYDVKM. V lost 2 bases and J 2 bases, leaving 16 bases between the germline ends. The CDR3 runs 17 residues. The CDR3 loop is CASSLNLNRVGNQPQHF. In nucleotides, the CDR3 is TGTGCCAGCAGTTTAAACCTTAACAGGGTTGGCAATCAGCCCCAGCATTTT.